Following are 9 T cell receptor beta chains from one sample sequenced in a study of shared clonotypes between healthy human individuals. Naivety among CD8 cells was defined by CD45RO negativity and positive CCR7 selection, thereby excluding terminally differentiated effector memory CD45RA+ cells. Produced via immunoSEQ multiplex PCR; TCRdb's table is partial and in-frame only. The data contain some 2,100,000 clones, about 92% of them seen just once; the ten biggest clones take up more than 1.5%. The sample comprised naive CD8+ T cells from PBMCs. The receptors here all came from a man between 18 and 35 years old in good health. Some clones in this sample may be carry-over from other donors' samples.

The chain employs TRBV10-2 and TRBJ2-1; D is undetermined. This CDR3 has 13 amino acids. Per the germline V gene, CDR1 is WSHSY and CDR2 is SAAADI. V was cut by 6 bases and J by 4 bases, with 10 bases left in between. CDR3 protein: CASRDAGYNEQFF. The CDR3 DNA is TGCGCCAGCAGGGACGCTGGGTACAATGAGCAGTTCTTC.

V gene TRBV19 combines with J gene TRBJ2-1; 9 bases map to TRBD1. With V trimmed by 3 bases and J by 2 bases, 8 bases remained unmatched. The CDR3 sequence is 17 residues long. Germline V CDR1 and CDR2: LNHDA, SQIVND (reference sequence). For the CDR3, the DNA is TGTGCCAGTAGTATCCCCTTCCGGGACAGGGCCTACAATGAGCAGTTCTTC. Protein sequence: CASSIPFRDRAYNEQFF.

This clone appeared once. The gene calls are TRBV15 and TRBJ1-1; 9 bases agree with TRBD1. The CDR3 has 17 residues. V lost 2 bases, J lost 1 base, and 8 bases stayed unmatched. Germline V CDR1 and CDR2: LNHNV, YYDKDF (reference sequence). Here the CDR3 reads CATSRPGQGEGNTEAFF. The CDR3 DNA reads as TGTGCCACCAGCAGACCGGGACAGGGAGAGGGGAACACTGAAGCTTTCTTT.

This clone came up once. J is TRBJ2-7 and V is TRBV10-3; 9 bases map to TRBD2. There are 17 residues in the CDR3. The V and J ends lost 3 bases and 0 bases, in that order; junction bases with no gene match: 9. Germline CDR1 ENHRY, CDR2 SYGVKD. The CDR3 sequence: CAISDPGREGPSYEQYF. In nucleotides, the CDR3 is TGTGCCATCAGTGATCCGGGGCGGGAGGGGCCCTCCTACGAGCAGTACTTC.

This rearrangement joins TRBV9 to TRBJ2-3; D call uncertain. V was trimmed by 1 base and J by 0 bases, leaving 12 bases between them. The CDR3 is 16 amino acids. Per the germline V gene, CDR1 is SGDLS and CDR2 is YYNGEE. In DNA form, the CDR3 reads TGTGCCAGCAGCGTATGGTTGGGCAAAAGCACAGATACGCAGTATTTT. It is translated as CASSVWLGKSTDTQYF.

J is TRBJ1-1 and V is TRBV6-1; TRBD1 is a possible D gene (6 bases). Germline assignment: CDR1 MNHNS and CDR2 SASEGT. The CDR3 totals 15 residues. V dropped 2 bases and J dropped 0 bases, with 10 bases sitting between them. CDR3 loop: CASSEPGQLNTEAFF. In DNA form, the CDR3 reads TGTGCCAGCAGTGAACCCGGACAGCTGAACACTGAAGCTTTCTTT.

The CDR3 DNA reads as TGTGCCAGCAGACCTCCTGGCGGCCCCTACGAGCAGTACTTC. The encoded protein is CASRPPGGPYEQYF. The rearrangement links TRBV28 to TRBJ2-7; no definite D call. The CDR3 contains 14 residues. CDR1 and CDR2 from the germline V gene are MDHEN and SYDVKM. The V end was cut by 6 bases, the J end by 2 bases, with 14 bases between.

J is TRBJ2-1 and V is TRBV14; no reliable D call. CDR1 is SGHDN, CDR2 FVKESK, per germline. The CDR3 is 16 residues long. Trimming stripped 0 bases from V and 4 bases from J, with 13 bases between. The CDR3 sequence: CASSQDGRTLYNEQFF. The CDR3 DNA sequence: TGTGCCAGCAGCCAAGACGGCCGAACGTTATACAATGAGCAGTTCTTC.

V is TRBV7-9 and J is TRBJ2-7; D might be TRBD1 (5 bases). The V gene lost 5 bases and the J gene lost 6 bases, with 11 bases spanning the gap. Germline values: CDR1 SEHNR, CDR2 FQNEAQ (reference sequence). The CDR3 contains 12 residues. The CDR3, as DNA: TGTGCCAGCAGCCCAGGGCTTTTCGAGCAGTACTTC. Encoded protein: CASSPGLFEQYF.